The entry below describes one TCR beta chain. This entry is derived from a study of blood T cells in healthy people across ages. For the second PCR, which ran for roughly 6 to 12 cycles, a sample-barcoded 5' primer and a J-beta primer mix were used. TCRdb itself ran the 5' RACE reads through MiXCR, one entry per CDR3 protein. The sample includes about 1,500,000 distinct CDR3 sequences, around two fifths of them seen just once. This CDR3 contains 12 residues. The ends were cut back, 7 bases at V and 12 bases at J, with 18 bases in the middle. Germline V gene sequence: CDR1 SQVTM, CDR2 ANQGSEA. Input material: blood. The genes are TRBV29-1 and TRBJ1-4, with D possibly matching TRBD1 (5 bases). The origin of this receptor is a woman under 30 in good health. The CDR3 coding sequence is TGCAGCGCCCGGGACGTCAATGGGGAACTGTTTTTT. Translated, it gives CSARDVNGELFF.